This TCR beta chain was profiled in a study of control samples from healthy donors and cancer patients. Generated by immunoSEQ multiplex PCR, the TCRdb table keeps only in-frame clones and is missing some. The table includes about 130,000 clones, roughly 90% detected once. The sample was blood. This sequence originates from a woman in her forties or fifties in good health.

DNA of the CDR3: TGTGCCAGCATTGAGTTGAACACTGAAGCTTTCTTT. Amino acid sequence: CASIELNTEAFF. This chain uses TRBV2 with TRBJ1-1; D ambiguous. The CDR3 consists of 12 residues. CDR1 is SNHLY and CDR2 is FYNNEI in the germline V gene. V was cut by 7 bases and J by 0 bases, with 6 bases left in between.